The 12 T cell receptor beta chains in this list originate from one sample, sequenced in a study of OX40 agonist ivuxolimab in advanced cancers. Sequenced by immunoSEQ multiplex PCR; TCRdb stores in-frame clones only, minus some. The sample has some 50,000 clones; about 81% are singletons. The sample here was CD4+ or CD8+ T cells sorted from blood, taken in a trial of the OX40 agonist ivuxolimab. All receptors derive from an adult with an advanced solid tumor such as melanoma, head and neck, liver or kidney cancer.

This chain connects TRBV13 to TRBJ2-7; TRBD2 aligns across 14 bases. This CDR3 has 16 residues. Trimming removed 5 bases from V and 2 bases from J; junction bases left unmatched: 5. In germline, CDR1 is PRHDT, CDR2 FYEKMQ (reference sequence). This CDR3 reads CASSPRLAGGPYEQYF. CDR3 in DNA: TGTGCCAGCAGCCCGCGACTAGCGGGGGGGCCCTACGAGCAGTACTTC.

Only one count was recorded for this clone. This chain uses TRBV5-1 with TRBJ2-7; weak D call: TRBD1 (6 bases). Germline CDR1 SGHRS, CDR2 YFSETQ. This CDR3 is 14 amino acids long. Deletions cut 0 bases from V and 6 bases from J, with 13 bases between. CDR3 residues: CASSLAQGSGEQYF. The DNA of the CDR3 is TGCGCCAGCAGCTTGGCACAGGGTTCCGGCGAGCAGTACTTC.

The chain carries TRBV7-6 and TRBJ2-2; 8 bases agree with TRBD2. Trimming took 3 bases from V and 3 from J; bases not matched to a gene: 3. This CDR3 region has 15 residues. Germline CDR1 SGHVS, CDR2 FNYEAQ. The CDR3 region has the DNA TGTGCCAGCAGCTTGCCGCGGGGGGACACCGGGGAGCTGTTTTTT. It encodes CASSLPRGDTGELFF. The variable domain in full, completed from reference TRBV7-6 and TRBJ2-2, reads GAGVSQSPRYKVTKRGQDVALRCDPISGHVSLYWYRQALGQGPEFLTYFNYEAQQDKSGLPNDRFSAERPEGSISTLTIQRTEQRDSAMYRCASSLPRGDTGELFFGEGSRLTVL.

The chain employs TRBV19 and TRBJ2-7; no reliable D call. Trimming removed 5 bases at V and 7 bases at J, with 9 bases between. The germline gives CDR1 LNHDA, CDR2 SQIVND (reference sequence). CDR3 length equals 11 residues. The DNA for the CDR3 is TGTGCCAGTAGTGACCGAGGTGAGCAGTACTTC. Translation gives CASSDRGEQYF.

V is TRBV7-8 and J is TRBJ2-3; 10 nucleotides line up with TRBD2. Germline V gene lookup returns CDR1 SGHVS and CDR2 FQNEAQ. V lost 1 base, J lost 4 bases, and 8 bases stayed unmatched. CDR3 length: 17 residues. The CDR3 coding sequence is TGTGCCAGCAGCTTAGTAGGAGCGGGGGGGCCATCAGATACGCAGTATTTT. Amino acids: CASSLVGAGGPSDTQYF.

The V gene is TRBV6-5, the J gene TRBJ1-2; 9 bases agree with TRBD1. The V gene end was trimmed by 8 bases and the J gene end by 8 bases; junction bases not matched to a gene: 6. The CDR3 is made up of 12 amino acids. Looked up from germline, CDR1 is MNHEY and CDR2 is SVGAGI. The CDR3 is CASAGQGKGYTF. CDR3 sequence (DNA): TGTGCCAGCGCCGGACAGGGGAAGGGCTACACCTTC.

V gene TRBV18 combines with J gene TRBJ1-1; D is unclear. Germline lookup yields CDR1 KGHSH and CDR2 LQKENI. V was trimmed by 0 bases and J by 1 base, leaving 6 bases between them. This CDR3 has 14 residues. The chain's CDR3 is CASSPPVTNTEAFF. The DNA for the CDR3 is TGTGCCAGCTCACCACCGGTGACGAACACTGAAGCTTTCTTT.

This clone was observed at least ten times. This chain connects TRBV6-1 to TRBJ2-7, with no clear D. Germline V gives CDR1 MNHNS, CDR2 SASEGT. This CDR3 has 11 residues. Trimming took off 4 bases at V and 5 bases at J, with 6 bases between the two ends. CDR3 loop: CASSVLHEQYF. The CDR3 nucleotides are TGTGCCAGCAGTGTCCTCCACGAGCAGTACTTC.

J is TRBJ2-5 and V is TRBV7-2, with a possible D match to TRBD1 (6 bases). The V gene lost 4 bases and the J gene lost 6 bases, with 15 bases spanning the gap. The V gene's germline CDR1 is SGHTA and CDR2 FQGNSA. The CDR3 consists of 14 residues. The CDR3 nucleotides read TGTGCCAGCAGCTCAGATGTGGGGGCGAAGACCCAGTACTTC. Translated: CASSSDVGAKTQYF. Drawing the rest from reference TRBV7-2 and TRBJ2-5, the complete variable domain is GAGVSQSPSNKVTEKGKDVELRCDPISGHTALYWYRQSLGQGLEFLIYFQGNSAPDKSGLPSDRFSAERTGGSVSTLTIQRTQQEDSAVYLCASSSDVGAKTQYFGPGTRLLVL.

The rearrangement links TRBV7-9 to TRBJ2-7; no reliable D call. Per germline, CDR1 SEHNR and CDR2 FQNEAQ (reference sequence). The CDR3 is made up of 14 amino acids. Trimming left V 0 bases short and J 0 bases short, with 6 bases between. Here the CDR3 DNA reads TGTGCCAGCAGCTTAGCAGGGTTCTCCTACGAGCAGTACTTC. Residues: CASSLAGFSYEQYF.

The chain has TRBV6-1 and TRBJ2-2; a possible D gene is TRBD2 (6 bases). In germline, CDR1 is MNHNS, CDR2 SASEGT. There are 14 residues in the CDR3. Trimming took off 8 bases at V and 1 base at J, with 11 bases between the two ends. CDR3 in amino acids: CASRNGRNTGELFF. The CDR3, as DNA: TGTGCCAGCCGAAACGGGAGGAACACCGGGGAGCTGTTTTTT.

On this clone itself: Other DNA variants within this sample encode the same CDR3. The V gene is TRBV5-1, the J gene TRBJ1-6; 8 positions agree with TRBD1. Trimming cost V 2 bases and J 7 bases; bases outside gene matches: 5. Germline V gene sequence: CDR1 SGHRS, CDR2 YFSETQ. This CDR3 contains 15 residues. The CDR3 DNA reads TGCGCCAGCAGCTTAGAGGGACAGGCCAATTCACCCCTCCACTTT. This sequence encodes CASSLEGQANSPLHF. Filled out from reference TRBV5-1 and TRBJ1-6, the complete variable domain reads KAGVTQTPRYLIKTRGQQVTLSCSPISGHRSVSWYQQTPGQGLQFLFEYFSETQRNKGNFPGRFSGRQFSNSRSEMNVSTLELGDSALYLCASSLEGQANSPLHFGNGTRLTVT.